The 10 T cell receptor beta chains presented below share a single source sample, sequenced in a study of cytomegalovirus exposure and HLA in healthy donors. PCR employed 60 Vbeta and 13 Jbeta primers. Some clones are missing from TCRdb's copy, which holds only in-frame ones; the method was immunoSEQ multiplex PCR. The data show 100,000 to 150,000 clones, around 69% seen once. The sequenced sample was PBMCs. All receptors derive from a human donor in good health.

V gene TRBV27 combines with J gene TRBJ2-7; D ambiguous. V lost 6 bases and J lost 3, with 6 bases in between. Germline V gives CDR1 MNHEY, CDR2 SMNVEV (reference sequence). The CDR3 sequence is 11 residues long. The DNA for the CDR3 is TGTGCCAGCAGAGAGAACTACGAGCAGTACTTC. This codes for CASRENYEQYF.

The sample holds a few counts of this clone. The rearrangement uses TRBV5-8 and TRBJ1-3; D unclear. V gave up 1 base and J gave up 0 bases, with 11 bases separating them. CDR3 length: 16 amino acids. Germline V gives CDR1 SGHTS, CDR2 YDEGEE. The CDR3 spells CASSLKAVNSGNTIYF. The CDR3 nucleotides are TGTGCCAGCAGCTTGAAGGCGGTGAACTCTGGAAACACCATATATTTT.

V and J are TRBV7-3 and TRBJ1-2, with D possibly matching TRBD1 (5 bases). V lost 6 bases and J lost 2, with 10 bases in between. CDR1 is SGHTA, CDR2 FQGTGA, per germline. This CDR3 has 13 residues. The CDR3 region has the DNA TGTGCCAGCAGTGCAGGGTCCAACTATGGCTACACCTTC. Encoded protein: CASSAGSNYGYTF.

The genes are TRBV4-2 and TRBJ2-3; possible D gene TRBD2, 7 bases. The CDR3 is made up of 15 amino acids. In germline, CDR1 is LGHNA, CDR2 YNFKEQ. The V end was cut by 1 base, the J end by 4 bases, with 12 bases between. The DNA of the CDR3 is TGTGCCAGCAGCCAAGTGGCGGGGGCGGCAGATACGCAGTATTTT. This codes for CASSQVAGAADTQYF.

V usage is TRBV30 and J usage is TRBJ2-7; a weak D match, TRBD2 (7 bases). This CDR3 is 14 amino acids long. V gave up 4 bases and J gave up 1 base, with 14 bases separating them. The germline V gene encodes CDR1 GTSNPN and CDR2 SVGIG (reference sequence). Written as DNA, the CDR3 is TGTGCCTGGATCGGGGGGACACATTCCTACGAGCAGTACTTC. Translating gives CAWIGGTHSYEQYF.

V and J are TRBV25-1 and TRBJ1-3; D is ambiguous. Germline-derived CDR1 and CDR2 are MGHDK and SYGVNS. The CDR3 has 13 amino acids. Trimming took off 2 bases at V and 9 bases at J, with 11 bases between the two ends. The CDR3 spells CASSEPSGSTIYF. The DNA for the CDR3 is TGTGCCAGCAGTGAACCTTCAGGTAGCACCATATATTTT.

The V and J genes are TRBV5-4 and TRBJ2-2; D is perhaps TRBD1 (5 bases). Per the germline V gene, CDR1 is SGHNT and CDR2 is YYREEE (reference sequence). V lost 1 base, J lost 7 bases, and 14 bases lay in between. This CDR3 comprises 15 residues. CDR3 region: CASSLSGRVSGELFF. The DNA for the CDR3 is TGTGCCAGCAGCTTGAGTGGCAGGGTTAGCGGGGAGCTGTTTTTT.

V and J are TRBV27 and TRBJ1-3; the match to TRBD1 covers 7 bases. CDR3 size: 15 residues. Germline-derived CDR1 and CDR2 are MNHEY and SMNVEV (reference sequence). J gave up 4 bases and V 0 bases, and 3 bases lay outside the gene matches. CDR3 sequence (DNA): TGTGCCAGCAGTTTATCTCTACAGGGGGGAAACACCATATATTTT. Protein: CASSLSLQGGNTIYF.

The CDR3 sequence: CASSQDRGAGSFFTDTQYF. As DNA, the CDR3 is TGTGCCAGCAGCCAAGATCGGGGGGCCGGGTCCTTTTTCACAGATACGCAGTATTTT. The chain combines TRBV4-2 with TRBJ2-3; TRBD2 is a possible D gene (7 bases). CDR1 is LGHNA, CDR2 YNFKEQ, per germline. With 0 bases removed from V and 2 bases from J, the gap between germline ends came to 21 bases. The CDR3 runs 19 residues.

V usage is TRBV20-1 and J usage is TRBJ1-2; no clear D gene. The V and J ends lost 5 bases and 7 bases respectively, with 5 bases between them. The CDR3 sequence is 9 residues long. CDR1 is DFQATT, CDR2 SNEGSKA, per germline (reference sequence). CDR3 sequence: CSAEFGYTF. As DNA, the CDR3 is TGCAGTGCTGAGTTTGGCTACACCTTC.